This T cell receptor (beta chain) was recorded in a study of T-cell memory formation after mild COVID-19. Looking at the study overall: TCR clusters were mostly confined to one donor each.

A remark on this clonotype: Its antigen remains unknown.

TCRdb itself ran the 5' RACE reads through MiXCR, one entry per CDR3 protein. This table has approximately 150,000 distinct CDR3 sequences, more than 12% appearing once. Study outcomes and limitations: Most CD4+ clones that shrank were in CM and EM, while CD8+ ones turned up in EMRA. Day 15 to 85 contracting clones showed balanced CD4/CD8; later expanders leaned CD4+. Some clones that responded were present in memory (sampled pre-infection), which suggests cross-reactive memory joined.

The TCR comes from an adult woman who had mild COVID-19 (a few samples of this study predate the infection). Cell type and time point are not known. The sample consisted of PBMCs or a T cell subset sorted from them (not recorded which).

CDR3 in amino acids: CASSSSLAGGQYNEQFF. The CDR3 DNA reads TGTGCCAGCAGTTCCTCTCTAGCGGGGGGGCAGTACAATGAGCAGTTCTTC. The genes are TRBV6-5 and TRBJ2-1; 12 bases fit TRBD2. Germline CDR1 and CDR2: MNHEY and SVGAGI. V lost 4 bases and J lost 4; bases outside the gene matches: 8. CDR3 length equals 17 residues.